This is a list of T cell receptor beta chains from one sample in a study of siplizumab effects on memory and regulatory T cells. TCRdb's table, derived via immunoSEQ multiplex PCR, lists solely in-frame clones and lacks some. The sample shows some 100,000 clones, about 90% of them seen only once. The sample comprised Tregs sorted from blood. The receptors here all came from a human donor in good health. Each CDR3 is given with its conserved first and last residue. A D gene is named only where the DNA matches it firmly. Only some rows state a clone size, as once, few, many or a class for expanded clones.

CDR3nt,CDR3aa,abundance,j_gene,v_gene,d_gene
TGTGCCAGCAGCGGTGTATCGGGACAGGGGTCCTTAAGGGGCTACACCTTC,CASSGVSGQGSLRGYTF,NA,TRBJ1-2,TRBV4-2,TRBD1
TGTGCCAGCGCAGGACTGTTTGGCTACACCTTC,CASAGLFGYTF,once,TRBJ1-2,TRBV2,NA
TGCGCCAGCAGCCAAGAGGGCTTTGGGGGCGCCAAAAACATTCAGTACTTC,CASSQEGFGGAKNIQYF,NA,TRBJ2-4,TRBV4-1,NA
TGTGCCAGCGAGGGGGTCGGGAACACTGAAGCTTTCTTT,CASEGVGNTEAFF,NA,TRBJ1-1,TRBV2,NA
TGTGCCAGCAGTGTGGGACGGAACTATGGCTACACCTTC,CASSVGRNYGYTF,few,TRBJ1-2,TRBV2,NA
TGTGCCAGCCAGCGGGCCCTCGAGACCCAGTACTTC,CASQRALETQYF,NA,TRBJ2-5,TRBV2,NA
TGTGCCAGCAGCCGGCAGCCTAACACTGAAGCTTTCTTT,CASSRQPNTEAFF,NA,TRBJ1-1,TRBV11-3,NA
TGTGCCAGCATATACCAACAGGGAGGAATCTATGGCTACACCTTC,CASIYQQGGIYGYTF,NA,TRBJ1-2,TRBV6-6,NA
TGTGCCAGCAGTCTCATGGATACGCAGTATTTT,CASSLMDTQYF,NA,TRBJ2-3,TRBV6-6,NA
TGTGCCAGCAGTGATATTAGCGGGACTGTCGGCGGGGGGGAGCTGTTTTTT,CASSDISGTVGGGELFF,NA,TRBJ2-2,TRBV25-1,TRBD2
TGTGCCACCTCGACCAGGGGTCCTAACAATGAGCAGTTCTTC,CATSTRGPNNEQFF,NA,TRBJ2-1,TRBV27,NA
TGTGCCAGCTTACGGACAGGCTCCTACGAGCAGTACTTC,CASLRTGSYEQYF,NA,TRBJ2-7,TRBV2,TRBD1
TGCGCCACCCGGGACAGGGCTGACCATGAGCAGTTCTTC,CATRDRADHEQFF,NA,TRBJ2-1,TRBV10-1,TRBD1
TGTGCCAGCAGCCCACACCCCGGGGACAGGGCGCCCGGCAATGAGCAGTTCTTC,CASSPHPGDRAPGNEQFF,NA,TRBJ2-1,TRBV7-2,TRBD1